The rows below give T cell receptor beta chains drawn from one sample of a study of shared clonotypes between healthy human individuals. Sequencing was performed with immunoSEQ multiplex PCR; in TCRdb, only in-frame clones are kept and a portion is missing. Among 950,000 to 1,200,000 clones listed, 60% to 85% were seen once. The sequenced sample consisted of memory CD4+ T cells from PBMCs. The receptors originated from a man younger than 35 in good health. Some clones in this sample may be carry-over from other donors' samples. Both conserved end residues are part of each CDR3. Fields, in order: CDR3 length, J gene, V gene, clone size, D gene, CDR3 protein, CDR3 DNA. The D gene is left open where the match is weak. Clone size appears in some rows only: once, few, many, or a class for an expanded clone.

17	TRBJ2-1	TRBV5-1	NA	NA	CASSLGGTASSYNEQFF	TGCGCCAGCAGCTTGGGCGGTACGGCGAGCTCCTACAATGAGCAGTTCTTC
14	TRBJ2-7	TRBV29-1	NA	NA	CSVELGPGTYEQYF	TGCAGCGTTGAGTTGGGACCGGGAACCTACGAGCAGTACTTC
15	TRBJ2-7	TRBV19	NA	TRBD2	CASSIRASGSYEQYF	TGTGCCAGTAGTATACGGGCTAGCGGGAGCTACGAGCAGTACTTC
15	TRBJ1-3	TRBV7-2	NA	TRBD1	CASSYTGVLLSTIYF	TGTGCCAGCAGCTATACAGGGGTTTTATTGTCCACCATATATTTT
15	TRBJ2-1	TRBV4-2	few	TRBD2	CASSQTSGRYNEQFF	TGTGCCAGCAGCCAAACTAGCGGGAGGTACAATGAGCAGTTCTTC
15	TRBJ1-4	TRBV28	NA	NA	CASRQGEGLSKKLFF	TGTGCCAGCAGGCAAGGGGAGGGGTTATCTAAAAAACTGTTTTTT
13	TRBJ2-5	TRBV4-3	NA	NA	CASSQDVSETQYF	TGCGCCAGCAGCCAAGATGTTTCAGAGACCCAGTACTTC
16	TRBJ1-5	TRBV4-2	NA	NA	CASSQYLRQDNQPQHF	TGTGCCAGCAGCCAATATCTGAGACAGGACAATCAGCCCCAGCATTTT
14	TRBJ1-2	TRBV6-5	NA	NA	CASSTLEASYGYTF	TGTGCCAGCAGTACCCTTGAAGCCAGCTATGGCTACACCTTC
14	TRBJ1-2	TRBV18	NA	TRBD1	CASSPGQGRDGYTF	TGTGCCAGCTCACCGGGACAGGGGAGGGATGGCTACACCTTC
14	TRBJ1-4	TRBV9	NA	NA	CASSVGPLWQKLFF	TGTGCCAGCAGCGTAGGGCCTCTTTGGCAAAAACTGTTTTTT
15	TRBJ2-4	TRBV6-1	once	NA	CASSDGGLLENIQYF	TGTGCCAGCAGTGATGGGGGGCTATTGGAAAACATTCAGTACTTC
15	TRBJ2-5	TRBV5-1	NA	NA	CASSLEWGGGETQYF	TGCGCCAGCAGCTTGGAGTGGGGGGGCGGAGAGACCCAGTACTTC
17	TRBJ2-3	TRBV15	NA	TRBD2	CATSRGVLAGRTDTQYF	TGTGCCACCAGCAGAGGGGTACTAGCGGGAAGAACAGATACGCAGTATTTT
16	TRBJ2-1	TRBV9	NA	TRBD2	CASSLALGLPNNEQFF	TGTGCCAGCTCCTTGGCGTTGGGACTACCTAACAATGAGCAGTTCTTC
16	TRBJ1-6	TRBV4-1	many	NA	CASSQGKVGGNSPLHF	TGCGCCAGCAGCCAAGGCAAGGTAGGGGGGAATTCACCCCTCCACTTT
14	TRBJ1-2	TRBV19	NA	TRBD1	CASSPGQALYGYTF	TGTGCCAGTAGTCCCGGACAGGCCCTCTATGGCTACACCTTC
12	TRBJ1-2	TRBV6-5	NA	NA	CATFQAGNGYTF	TGTGCCACCTTCCAGGCCGGAAATGGCTACACCTTC
13	TRBJ1-1	TRBV6-1	NA	NA	CASWWGGRQEAFF	TGTGCCAGCTGGTGGGGGGGGAGACAGGAAGCTTTCTTT
15	TRBJ2-5	TRBV28	NA	NA	CASSVPGLQQETQYF	TGTGCCAGCAGCGTACCGGGACTCCAACAAGAGACCCAGTACTTC
14	TRBJ1-1	TRBV27	NA	TRBD1	CASSSRQGNTEAFF	TGTGCCAGCAGTTCCAGACAGGGAAATACTGAAGCTTTCTTT
18	TRBJ2-2	TRBV21-1	NA	NA	CASSLSGTGGLNTGELFF	TGTGCCAGCAGCCTCTCCGGGACAGGGGGCTTAAACACCGGGGAGCTGTTTTTT
16	TRBJ2-7	TRBV7-2	few	TRBD2	CASSPRRTSSRYEQYF	TGTGCCAGCAGCCCCCGGAGGACTAGTTCACGCTACGAGCAGTACTTC
13	TRBJ2-7	TRBV7-9	NA	NA	CASSLTATYEQYF	TGTGCCAGCAGCTTGACAGCAACCTACGAGCAGTACTTC
15	TRBJ2-7	TRBV5-8	NA	NA	CASSLAPDSSYEQYF	TGTGCCAGCAGCTTGGCGCCCGACAGCTCCTACGAGCAGTACTTC
13	TRBJ2-1	TRBV7-9	once	NA	CASSLVDPHEQFF	TGTGCCAGCAGCTTAGTTGACCCCCATGAGCAGTTCTTC
15	TRBJ1-5	TRBV7-2	few	NA	CASSFTKGSGQPQHF	TGTGCCAGCAGCTTTACGAAGGGGTCGGGTCAGCCCCAGCATTTT
14	TRBJ2-3	TRBV2	NA	TRBD1	CASNLDRGTDTQYF	TGTGCCAGCAACCTTGACAGGGGCACAGATACGCAGTATTTT
15	TRBJ2-3	TRBV7-2	NA	TRBD1	CASSLVGQGTDTQYF	TGTGCCAGCAGCTTAGTCGGACAGGGGACAGATACGCAGTATTTT
13	TRBJ1-1	TRBV27	NA	NA	CASILLMNTEAFF	TGTGCCAGCATTCTCCTCATGAACACTGAAGCTTTCTTT
15	TRBJ1-4	TRBV25-1	NA	TRBD1	CASSEVTGLAEKLFF	TGTGCCAGCAGTGAAGTGACAGGGTTGGCTGAAAAACTGTTTTTT
19	TRBJ1-1	TRBV4-1	NA	NA	CASSPRSGTFGPMNTEAFF	TGCGCCAGCAGCCCGAGATCTGGGACGTTCGGTCCTATGAACACTGAAGCTTTCTTT
14	TRBJ2-1	TRBV9	NA	TRBD1	CASINKGARNEQFF	TGTGCCAGCATCAACAAGGGGGCGCGGAATGAGCAGTTCTTC
14	TRBJ1-5	TRBV21-1	few	NA	CASSRDRENQPQHF	TGTGCCAGCAGCAGAGACAGGGAGAATCAGCCCCAGCATTTT
15	TRBJ2-7	TRBV28	once	NA	CASSFSGQGFYEQYF	TGTGCCAGCAGTTTCTCAGGGCAAGGTTTCTACGAGCAGTACTTC
16	TRBJ2-3	TRBV4-3	few	NA	CASSQAPQPGTDTQYF	TGCGCCAGCAGCCAAGCCCCCCAACCAGGCACAGATACGCAGTATTTT
15	TRBJ1-4	TRBV6-5	NA	NA	CASGAGLPTNEKLFF	TGTGCCAGCGGGGCTGGACTGCCAACTAATGAAAAACTGTTTTTT
14	TRBJ1-1	TRBV5-6	NA	TRBD1	CASSEWTGNTEAFF	TGTGCCAGCAGCGAATGGACAGGGAACACTGAAGCTTTCTTT
11	TRBJ2-7	TRBV7-9	NA	TRBD2	CASSGRGEQYF	TGTGCCAGCAGCGGGAGGGGCGAGCAGTACTTC
18	TRBJ2-3	TRBV7-3	NA	TRBD2	CASSLMVSVAGAPGTQYF	TGTGCCAGCAGCTTAATGGTATCTGTAGCGGGAGCCCCCGGTACGCAGTATTTT
11	TRBJ2-3	TRBV20-1	NA	NA	CSAFRRDTQYF	TGCAGTGCTTTCCGAAGGGATACGCAGTATTTT
14	TRBJ1-1	TRBV11-2	NA	NA	CASKIGLMNTEAFF	TGTGCCAGCAAGATAGGCCTTATGAACACTGAAGCTTTCTTT
13	TRBJ2-7	TRBV5-4	NA	NA	CASREGQSYEQYF	TGTGCCAGCAGGGAGGGACAGTCCTACGAGCAGTACTTC
13	TRBJ1-1	TRBV6-1	NA	NA	CASKRPRNTEAFF	TGTGCCAGCAAACGCCCGCGGAACACTGAAGCTTTCTTT
15	TRBJ2-3	TRBV6-5	NA	NA	CASSDRGLGTDTQYF	TGTGCCAGCAGCGATCGGGGGCTGGGCACAGATACGCAGTATTTT
16	TRBJ2-7	TRBV4-1	NA	TRBD1	CASSPPLGTGFFEQYF	TGCGCCAGCAGCCCTCCCCTCGGGACAGGGTTCTTCGAGCAGTACTTC
14	TRBJ2-1	TRBV5-1	NA	TRBD2	CASSLGTRDNEQFF	TGCGCCAGCAGCCTTGGGACTAGGGACAATGAGCAGTTCTTC
14	TRBJ1-3	TRBV2	NA	NA	CASSDHQRGNTIYF	TGTGCCAGCAGTGATCACCAGCGGGGAAACACCATATATTTT
15	TRBJ1-5	TRBV25-1	many	NA	CASSPSVGSNQPQHF	TGTGCCAGCAGCCCATCCGTGGGGAGCAATCAGCCTCAGCATTTT
16	TRBJ2-5	TRBV4-1	NA	TRBD2	CASSPGLAGSQETQYF	TGCGCCAGCAGCCCTGGACTAGCGGGTAGTCAAGAGACCCAGTACTTC
14	TRBJ2-7	TRBV19	NA	NA	CASSPRDTSYEQYF	TGTGCCAGTAGTCCCCGGGACACCTCCTACGAGCAGTACTTC
14	TRBJ1-1	TRBV7-2	NA	NA	CASSYGTANTEAFF	TGTGCCAGCAGTTATGGGACGGCGAACACTGAAGCTTTCTTT
16	TRBJ2-5	TRBV5-1	NA	TRBD2	CASSTGLAGLEETQYF	TGCGCCAGCAGCACGGGACTAGCGGGACTAGAAGAGACCCAGTACTTC
15	TRBJ1-5	TRBV18	NA	NA	CASSHQGERNQPQHF	TGTGCCAGCTCACATCAGGGAGAAAGAAATCAGCCCCAGCATTTT
17	TRBJ2-2	TRBV28	NA	NA	CASSKRASHSVTGELFF	TGTGCCAGCAGCAAAAGGGCCAGCCACTCGGTCACCGGGGAGCTGTTTTTT
14	TRBJ1-3	TRBV7-8	NA	TRBD1	CASSSGTVGNTIYF	TGTGCCAGCAGCTCAGGGACAGTTGGAAACACCATATATTTT
13	TRBJ1-1	TRBV7-8	few	NA	CASSGRGNTEAFF	TGTGCCAGCTCTGGGAGAGGGAACACTGAAGCTTTCTTT
12	TRBJ1-1	TRBV6-5	NA	NA	CASSTGSTEAFF	TGTGCCAGCAGTACGGGGAGCACTGAAGCTTTCTTT
14	TRBJ2-7	TRBV2	NA	NA	CASSEQSSSYEQYF	TGTGCCAGCAGTGAACAGTCTAGCTCCTACGAGCAGTACTTC
15	TRBJ1-2	TRBV2	once	TRBD1	CASRLNRGRSYGYTF	TGTGCCAGCAGACTAAACAGGGGGCGAAGCTATGGCTACACCTTC